One and the same sample provided the 32 T cell receptor beta chains below, sequenced in a study of shared clonotypes between healthy human individuals. Assay used: immunoSEQ multiplex PCR; TCRdb lists only in-frame clones, some missing. The repertoire has more than 400,000 clones, roughly 95% of them found once; the top ten carry nearly 0.065%. Material for sequencing was naive CD4+ T cells sorted from blood. Subset noted: CD45RA+ positively selected. These receptors originate from a woman aged 25 to 39 in good health.

V and J are TRBV18 and TRBJ2-5; 8 bases map to TRBD2. The CDR3 is 16 amino acids. Losses at the gene ends were 3 bases for V and 11 bases for J; bases not matched to a gene: 17. Per the germline V gene, CDR1 is KGHSH and CDR2 is LQKENI. CDR3 sequence: CASSPILIAGTSEQYF. The CDR3 DNA is TGTGCCAGCTCACCCATTTTGATAGCGGGAACTTCTGAGCAGTACTTC.

V gene TRBV5-3 combines with J gene TRBJ2-3; D assignment may be TRBD1 or TRBD2 (5 bases each). TRBV5-3 is sorted into the ORF group, with uncertain function. This CDR3 contains 14 residues. CDR3 loop: CAYAPGTHEDTQYF. CDR3 sequence (DNA): TGTGCGTACGCTCCGGGGACCCACGAAGATACGCAGTATTTT.

The chain has TRBV13 and TRBJ2-7, with a weak D call TRBD2 (5 bases). This CDR3 contains 14 residues. CDR1 and CDR2 from the germline V gene are PRHDT and FYEKMQ (reference sequence). Trimming removed 8 bases at V and 1 base at J, with 15 bases between. CDR3 bases: TGTGCCAGCCGAGAAGGAGGTGTTTCCTACGAGCAGTACTTC. Its protein is CASREGGVSYEQYF.

The CDR3 DNA reads TGCGCCAGCAGCTTGTTTGCGGGAGGTAGTTCGGAGACCCAGTACTTC. As protein: CASSLFAGGSSETQYF. The chain is built from TRBV5-1 and TRBJ2-5, with 8 bases identical to TRBD2. Trimming cost V 1 base and J 5 bases; bases outside gene matches: 10. Germline loops: CDR1 SGHRS, CDR2 YFSETQ. The CDR3 contains 16 residues.

This chain links TRBV2 with TRBJ2-5; TRBD1 is a possible D gene (6 bases). Trimming cost V 7 bases and J 2 bases, with 17 bases left between them. From germline, CDR1 is SNHLY and CDR2 FYNNEI. CDR3 length equals 15 residues. CDR3 sequence (DNA): TGTGCCAGCACCGAACGGAACAGGGTACAAGAGACCCAGTACTTC. Its protein is CASTERNRVQETQYF.

Comment on this clone: This same CDR3 is encoded by further DNA sequences in the sample. The chain is built from TRBV19 and TRBJ1-1, with D uncertain. From germline, CDR1 is LNHDA and CDR2 SQIVND (reference sequence). The CDR3 loop spans 13 amino acids. V lost 1 base, J lost 2 bases, and 5 bases lay in between. DNA for the CDR3: TGTGCCAGTAGTATAGGAGGCAACACTGAAGCTTTCTTT. Amino acid sequence: CASSIGGNTEAFF.

The CDR3 sequence is CSAQAGLNTEAFF. CDR3 DNA: TGCAGCGCCCAGGCAGGCCTAAACACTGAAGCTTTCTTT. The V gene is TRBV29-1, the J gene TRBJ1-1; no definite D call. CDR3 size: 13 residues. The V end was cut by 7 bases, the J end by 2 bases, with 14 bases between. The germline V gene has CDR1 SQVTM and CDR2 ANQGSEA.

This clone has only one observation. This chain uses TRBV28 with TRBJ2-7, with no clear D. The V and J ends lost 5 bases and 3 bases respectively, with 8 bases between them. Germline loops: CDR1 MDHEN, CDR2 SYDVKM. This CDR3 comprises 12 residues. The CDR3 loop is CASSELSYEQYF. In DNA form, the CDR3 reads TGTGCCAGCAGTGAACTAAGCTACGAGCAGTACTTC. The entire variable domain, with the rest obtained from reference TRBV28 and TRBJ2-7, is as follows: DVKVTQSSRYLVKRTGEKVFLECVQDMDHENMFWYRQDPGLGLRLIYFSYDVKMKEKGDIPEGYSVSREKKERFSLILESASTNQTSMYLCASSELSYEQYFGPGTRLTVT.

This sequence joins TRBV16 and TRBJ2-7, with D perhaps TRBD1 (5 bases). Germline V gives CDR1 KGHSY, CDR2 FQNENV. V was clipped by 3 bases and J by 7 bases, with 16 bases between them. The CDR3 loop spans 14 amino acids. The CDR3 is CASSQLSDAGEQYF. The DNA for the CDR3 is TGTGCCAGCAGCCAGTTATCGGACGCAGGGGAGCAGTACTTC.

For this clone: This sample includes further DNA sequences coding for the same CDR3. CDR3 bases: TGTGCCAGTAGTCGGCCGGGACAGGGTTCCTACGAGCAGTACTTC. It specifies CASSRPGQGSYEQYF. The chain is built from TRBV19 and TRBJ2-7; TRBD1 aligns across 9 bases. V gave up 5 bases and J gave up 1 base; unmatched junction bases: 6. Looked up from germline, CDR1 is LNHDA and CDR2 is SQIVND (reference sequence). The CDR3 loop spans 15 amino acids.

V and J are TRBV5-1 and TRBJ2-3, with 14 bases matching TRBD2. The CDR3 consists of 15 residues. V lost 4 bases to trimming and J lost 6 bases; unmatched junction nucleotides: 4. CDR1 SGHRS and CDR2 YFSETQ come from the germline V gene. The CDR3 region is CASSMGLAGEDTQYF. CDR3 nucleotides: TGCGCCAGCAGCATGGGACTAGCGGGAGAGGATACGCAGTATTTT.

This chain connects TRBV11-3 to TRBJ2-3; D not resolved. The V end lost 0 bases, the J end lost 2 bases, and 6 bases lay between the germline ends. The CDR3 extends over 14 amino acids. Germline loops: CDR1 SGHNT, CDR2 YENEEA. The CDR3: CASSLDRLTDTQYF. Here the CDR3 DNA reads TGTGCCAGCAGCTTAGACCGGCTCACAGATACGCAGTATTTT.

The DNA for the CDR3 is TGTGCCAGCAGCGCTAGGGTAACCGGGGAGCTGTTTTTT. Amino acid sequence: CASSARVTGELFF. The genes are TRBV2 and TRBJ2-2; D is ambiguous. CDR1 and CDR2 (germline): SNHLY, FYNNEI. This CDR3 is 13 amino acids long. V was cut by 6 bases and J by 5 bases, with 10 bases left in between.

The chain recombines TRBV27 with TRBJ2-5, with TRBD2 identical over 15 bases. V trimming: 4 bases; J trimming: 4 bases; junction bases outside the gene matches: 10. The CDR3 length is 18 residues. CDR1 and CDR2 (germline): MNHEY, SMNVEV (reference sequence). This CDR3 reads CASSSPGLAGGIGETQYF. CDR3 DNA sequence: TGTGCCAGCAGTTCCCCCGGACTAGCGGGAGGGATTGGAGAGACCCAGTACTTC.

The chain combines TRBV28 with TRBJ2-1; TRBD2 matches at 7 bases. Trimming removed 5 bases from V and 2 bases from J; junction bases left unmatched: 6. The CDR3 totals 15 residues. Germline CDR1 and CDR2: MDHEN and SYDVKM. The CDR3 loop is CASSPSGRPYNEQFF. The CDR3 DNA sequence: TGTGCCAGCAGTCCTAGCGGACGCCCCTACAATGAGCAGTTCTTC.

The chain carries TRBV11-2 and TRBJ2-3; 9 nucleotides align to TRBD2. In germline, CDR1 is SGHAT, CDR2 FQNNGV. This CDR3 is built from 16 residues. Losses at the gene ends were 5 bases for V and 0 bases for J; bases not matched to a gene: 6. CDR3 region: CASSPRLAESTDTQYF. CDR3 nucleotides: TGTGCCAGCAGCCCTCGACTAGCGGAGAGCACAGATACGCAGTATTTT.

The V and J genes are TRBV28 and TRBJ1-5; possible D gene TRBD1, 5 bases. V gave up 6 bases and J gave up 4 bases, with 22 bases separating them. The germline V gene encodes CDR1 MDHEN and CDR2 SYDVKM. The CDR3 covers 17 residues. In nucleotides, the CDR3 is TGTGCCAGCAGGATGACGGGACTCCAAACGCCGAATCAGCCCCAGCATTTT. This translates into CASRMTGLQTPNQPQHF. The full variable domain, its missing parts supplied by reference TRBV28 and TRBJ1-5, is DVKVTQSSRYLVKRTGEKVFLECVQDMDHENMFWYRQDPGLGLRLIYFSYDVKMKEKGDIPEGYSVSREKKERFSLILESASTNQTSMYLCASRMTGLQTPNQPQHFGDGTRLSIL.

The J gene is TRBJ2-1, the V gene TRBV29-1; tentatively, D is TRBD2 (6 bases). Per the germline V gene, CDR1 is SQVTM and CDR2 is ANQGSEA. This CDR3 comprises 12 residues. V lost 8 bases to trimming and J lost 7 bases, with 15 bases between them. The CDR3 loop is CSYFGGKNEQFF. CDR3 sequence (DNA): TGCAGCTACTTTGGCGGGAAGAATGAGCAGTTCTTC.

CDR3 in DNA: TGCGCCAGCAGCCAAGATCGGTGGACAGGCTACAATGAGCAGTTCTTC. Translation: CASSQDRWTGYNEQFF. V and J are TRBV4-1 and TRBJ2-1, with 7 bases lining up with TRBD1. The CDR3 loop spans 16 amino acids. V trimming: 0 bases; J trimming: 3 bases; junction bases outside the gene matches: 5. Germline V gives CDR1 MGHRA, CDR2 YSYEKL.

The chain joins TRBV5-1 to TRBJ2-5; D unclear. The J call may be mistaken, given a closer DNA end match to TRBJ2-7. The CDR3 covers 14 residues. In germline, CDR1 is SGHRS, CDR2 YFSETQ. CDR3 in amino acids: CASSLASRAYEQYF. CDR3 DNA sequence: TGCGCCAGCAGCTTGGCGAGTAGAGCCTACGAGCAGTACTTC.

The chain carries TRBV2 and TRBJ2-2; D is uncertain. The V end was cut by 6 bases, the J end by 7 bases, with 9 bases between. Germline CDR1 reads SNHLY; CDR2 reads FYNNEI. The CDR3 has 12 residues. The CDR3 DNA is TGTGCCAGCAGGAGAAGGGACGGGGAGCTGTTTTTT. Protein sequence: CASRRRDGELFF.

This clone was detected once. V and J are TRBV28 and TRBJ2-5; D not certain. V lost 2 bases to trimming and J lost 7 bases, with 17 bases between them. In germline, CDR1 is MDHEN, CDR2 SYDVKM. CDR3 size: 15 residues. The CDR3: CASSLQTTQFGTQYF. Written as DNA, the CDR3 is TGTGCCAGCAGTTTACAGACGACCCAATTCGGGACCCAGTACTTC.

This chain uses TRBV28 with TRBJ1-2, with D unclear. Deletions cut 4 bases from V and 1 base from J, with 13 bases between. The CDR3 totals 15 residues. The germline gives CDR1 MDHEN, CDR2 SYDVKM. CDR3 residues: CASSSAQTINYGYTF. The CDR3, as DNA: TGTGCCAGCAGTTCCGCCCAGACGATTAACTATGGCTACACCTTC.

The V call is TRBV19, the J call TRBJ1-4; D is perhaps TRBD1 (5 bases). The CDR3 contains 15 residues. The germline gives CDR1 LNHDA, CDR2 SQIVND (reference sequence). V dropped 6 bases and J dropped 6 bases, with 17 bases sitting between them. The CDR3 protein is CASSRRDSEDEKLFF. The CDR3 coding sequence is TGTGCCAGTAGCCGTCGGGACTCCGAGGATGAAAAACTGTTTTTT.

The V gene is TRBV7-2, the J gene TRBJ2-7; TRBD2 aligns across 11 bases. V lost 3 bases, J lost 3 bases, and 4 bases stayed unmatched. The germline gives CDR1 SGHTA, CDR2 FQGNSA. The CDR3 consists of 15 residues. In nucleotides, the CDR3 is TGTGCCAGCAGCTTCTCCGGGACTAGCGGCTACGAGCAGTACTTC. Translated, it gives CASSFSGTSGYEQYF.

CDR3 protein: CASTTEMNTEAFF. The CDR3 region has the DNA TGTGCCAGCACCACGGAAATGAACACTGAAGCTTTCTTT. The gene calls are TRBV2 and TRBJ1-1; D call uncertain. V was cut by 7 bases and J by 0 bases, with 9 bases left in between. The CDR3 runs to 13 residues. CDR1 SNHLY and CDR2 FYNNEI come from the germline V gene.

CDR3 residues: CASRGTGYSNQPQHF. As DNA, the CDR3 is TGTGCCAGCAGGGGGACGGGTTATAGCAATCAGCCCCAGCATTTT. The chain recombines TRBV2 with TRBJ1-5; tentatively, D is TRBD1 (5 bases). The CDR3 is made up of 15 amino acids. The V gene lost 6 bases and the J gene lost 0 bases, with 12 bases spanning the gap. In germline, CDR1 is SNHLY, CDR2 FYNNEI.

The V call is TRBV7-9, the J call TRBJ2-4; D unclear. Germline CDR1 and CDR2: SEHNR and FQNEAQ (reference sequence). The CDR3 runs 18 residues. V dropped 5 bases and J dropped 0 bases, with 20 bases sitting between them. CDR3 loop: CASSPNLRLTLAKNIQYF. In DNA, the CDR3 is TGTGCCAGCAGCCCGAACCTTCGACTCACTCTAGCCAAAAACATTCAGTACTTC.

This clone was seen only once. This chain links TRBV4-1 with TRBJ2-3, with 9 bases lining up with TRBD1. There are 17 residues in the CDR3. Germline V CDR1 and CDR2: MGHRA, YSYEKL. V dropped 0 bases and J dropped 4; count of bases not matched to a gene: 8. Here the CDR3 DNA reads TGCGCCAGCAGCCAAGAGCCAACAGGGGGCGCGGCAGATACGCAGTATTTT. Residues: CASSQEPTGGAADTQYF.

The DNA for the CDR3 is TGTGCCAGCAGTTCGCTTATTGAGCAGTTCTTC. This gives the protein CASSSLIEQFF. The chain carries TRBV28 and TRBJ2-1; D gene uncertain. Trimming cost V 4 bases and J 9 bases, with 7 bases left between them. The CDR3 runs 11 residues. Per the germline V gene, CDR1 is MDHEN and CDR2 is SYDVKM.

The V and J genes are TRBV21-1 and TRBJ2-7; TRBD2, the D gene given by the table, was not confirmed from the DNA. TRBV21-1 is designated a pseudogene. The CDR3 is 14 amino acids. The CDR3 coding sequence is TGTGCCGGGCCGGGCCTCCTGGGAGTTTACGAGCAGTACTTC. This codes for CAGPGLLGVYEQYF.

The chain employs TRBV6-1 and TRBJ2-1; 7 nucleotides match TRBD2. The trim removed 8 bases at V and 2 bases at J, leaving 3 bases unmatched. From germline, CDR1 is MNHNS and CDR2 SASEGT. The CDR3 has 13 amino acids. CDR3 in amino acids: CASGRGPYNEQFF. CDR3 DNA: TGTGCCAGCGGGAGGGGCCCCTACAATGAGCAGTTCTTC.